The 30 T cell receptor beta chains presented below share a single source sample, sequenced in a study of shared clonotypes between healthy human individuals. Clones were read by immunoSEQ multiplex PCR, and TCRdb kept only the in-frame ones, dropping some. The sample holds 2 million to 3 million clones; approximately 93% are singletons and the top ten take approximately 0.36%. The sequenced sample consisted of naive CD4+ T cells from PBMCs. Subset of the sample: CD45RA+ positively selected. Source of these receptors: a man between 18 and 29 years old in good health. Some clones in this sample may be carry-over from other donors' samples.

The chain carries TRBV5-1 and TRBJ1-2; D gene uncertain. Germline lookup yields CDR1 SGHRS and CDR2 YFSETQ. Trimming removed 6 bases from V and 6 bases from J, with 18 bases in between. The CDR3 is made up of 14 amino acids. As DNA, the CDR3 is TGCGCCAGCAACCTCCAGCTAGGCGCCGATGGCTACACCTTC. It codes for CASNLQLGADGYTF.

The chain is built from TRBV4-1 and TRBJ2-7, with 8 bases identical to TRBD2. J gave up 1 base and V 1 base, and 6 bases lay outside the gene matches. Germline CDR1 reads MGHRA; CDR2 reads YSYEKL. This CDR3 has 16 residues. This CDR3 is CASSQGGGRRSYEQYF. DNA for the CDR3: TGCGCCAGCAGCCAAGGTGGCGGGAGGCGTTCCTACGAGCAGTACTTC.

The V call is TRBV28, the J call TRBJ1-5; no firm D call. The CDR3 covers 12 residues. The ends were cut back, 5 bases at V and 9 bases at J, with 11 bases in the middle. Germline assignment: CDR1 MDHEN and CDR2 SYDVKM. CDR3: CASSDVARPQHF. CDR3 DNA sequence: TGTGCCAGCAGTGACGTAGCTAGGCCCCAGCATTTT.

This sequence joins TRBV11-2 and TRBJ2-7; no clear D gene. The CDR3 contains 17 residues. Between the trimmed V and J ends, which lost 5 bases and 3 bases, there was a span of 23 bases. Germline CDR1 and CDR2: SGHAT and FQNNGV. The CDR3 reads CASSPAREAYVIYEQYF. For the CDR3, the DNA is TGTGCCAGCAGCCCCGCCCGAGAAGCCTATGTTATCTACGAGCAGTACTTC.

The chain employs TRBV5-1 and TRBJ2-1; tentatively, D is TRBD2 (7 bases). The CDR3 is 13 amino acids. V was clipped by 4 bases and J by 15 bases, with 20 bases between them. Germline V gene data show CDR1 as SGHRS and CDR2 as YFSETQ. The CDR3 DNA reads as TGCGCCAGCAGCATGGAAACAGGGCGGGAGTCGTTCTTC. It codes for CASSMETGRESFF.

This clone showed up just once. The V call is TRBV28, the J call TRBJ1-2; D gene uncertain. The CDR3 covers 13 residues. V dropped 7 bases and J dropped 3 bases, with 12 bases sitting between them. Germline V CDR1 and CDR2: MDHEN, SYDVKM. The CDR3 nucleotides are TGTGCCAGCAATGTCCTGAAGGACTATGGCTACACCTTC. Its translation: CASNVLKDYGYTF.

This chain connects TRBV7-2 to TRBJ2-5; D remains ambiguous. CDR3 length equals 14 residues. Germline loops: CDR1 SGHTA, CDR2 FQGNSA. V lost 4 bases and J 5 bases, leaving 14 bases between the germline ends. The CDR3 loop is CASSSQVEAETQYF. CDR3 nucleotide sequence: TGTGCCAGCAGCTCCCAGGTTGAAGCGGAGACCCAGTACTTC.

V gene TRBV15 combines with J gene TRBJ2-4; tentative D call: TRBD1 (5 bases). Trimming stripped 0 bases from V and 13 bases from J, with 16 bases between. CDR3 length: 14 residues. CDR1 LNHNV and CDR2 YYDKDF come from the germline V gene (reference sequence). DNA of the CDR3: TGTGCCACCAGCAGAGATATGGACCTTAGGGGACAGTACTTC. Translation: CATSRDMDLRGQYF.

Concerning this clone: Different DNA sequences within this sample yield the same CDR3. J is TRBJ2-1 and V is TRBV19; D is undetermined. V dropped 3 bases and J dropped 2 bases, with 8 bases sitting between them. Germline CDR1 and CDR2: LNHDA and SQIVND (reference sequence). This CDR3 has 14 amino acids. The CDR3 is CASSIGTTYNEQFF. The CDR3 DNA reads TGTGCCAGTAGTATTGGAACTACCTACAATGAGCAGTTCTTC.

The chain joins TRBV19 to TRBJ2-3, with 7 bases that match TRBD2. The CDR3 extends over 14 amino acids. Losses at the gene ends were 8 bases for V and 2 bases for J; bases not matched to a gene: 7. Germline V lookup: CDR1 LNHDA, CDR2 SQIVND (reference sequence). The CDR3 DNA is TGTGCCAGTTCACCGACTAGCTACACAGATACGCAGTATTTT. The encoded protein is CASSPTSYTDTQYF.

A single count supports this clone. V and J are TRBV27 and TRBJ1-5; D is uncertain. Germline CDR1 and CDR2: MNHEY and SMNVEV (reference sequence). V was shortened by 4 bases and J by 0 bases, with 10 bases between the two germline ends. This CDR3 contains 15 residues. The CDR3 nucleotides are TGTGCCAGCAGTTATCGGGAATATAGCAATCAGCCCCAGCATTTT. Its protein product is CASSYREYSNQPQHF.

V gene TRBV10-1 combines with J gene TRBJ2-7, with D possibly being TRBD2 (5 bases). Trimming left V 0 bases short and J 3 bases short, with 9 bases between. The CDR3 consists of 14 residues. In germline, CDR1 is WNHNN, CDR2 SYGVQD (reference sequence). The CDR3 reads CASSESAEDYEQYF. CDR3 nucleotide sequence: TGCGCCAGCAGTGAGTCGGCGGAGGACTACGAGCAGTACTTC.

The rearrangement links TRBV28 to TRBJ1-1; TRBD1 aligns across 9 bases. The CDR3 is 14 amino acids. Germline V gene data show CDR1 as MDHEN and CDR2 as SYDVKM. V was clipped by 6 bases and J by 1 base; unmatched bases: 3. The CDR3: CASRTQGANTEAFF. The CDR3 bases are TGTGCCAGCAGGACACAGGGGGCGAACACTGAAGCTTTCTTT.

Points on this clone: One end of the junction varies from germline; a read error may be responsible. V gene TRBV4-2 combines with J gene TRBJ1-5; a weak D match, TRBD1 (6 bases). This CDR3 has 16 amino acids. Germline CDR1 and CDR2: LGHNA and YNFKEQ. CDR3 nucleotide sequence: TGTGCCAGCAGGCAAGGTCTTTGGGGGGCCGGTCAGCCCCAGCATTTT. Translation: CASRQGLWGAGQPQHF.

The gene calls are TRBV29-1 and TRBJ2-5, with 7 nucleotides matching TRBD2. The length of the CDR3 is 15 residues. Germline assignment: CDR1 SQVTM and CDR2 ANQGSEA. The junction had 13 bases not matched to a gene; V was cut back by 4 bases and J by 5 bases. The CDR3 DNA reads TGCAGCGTTGCCGGATCCACACTAGCGTGGGAGACCCAGTACTTC. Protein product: CSVAGSTLAWETQYF. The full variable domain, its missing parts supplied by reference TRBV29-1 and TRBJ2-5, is SAVISQKPSRDICQRGTSLTIQCQVDSQVTMMFWYRQQPGQSLTLIATANQGSEATYESGFVIDKFPISRPNLTFSTLTVSNMSPEDSSIYLCSVAGSTLAWETQYFGPGTRLLVL.

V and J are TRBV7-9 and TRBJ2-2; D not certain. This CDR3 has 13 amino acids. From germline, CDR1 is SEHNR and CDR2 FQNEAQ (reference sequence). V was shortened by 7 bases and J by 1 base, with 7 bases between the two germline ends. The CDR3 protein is CASNWGNTGELFF. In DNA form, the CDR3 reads TGTGCCAGCAACTGGGGGAACACCGGGGAGCTGTTTTTT.

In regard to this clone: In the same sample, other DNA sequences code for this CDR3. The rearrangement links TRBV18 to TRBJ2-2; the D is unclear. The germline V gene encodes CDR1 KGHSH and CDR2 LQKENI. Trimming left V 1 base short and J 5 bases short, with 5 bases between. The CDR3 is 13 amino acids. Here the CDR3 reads CASSPRETGELFF. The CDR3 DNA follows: TGTGCCAGCTCACCACGGGAAACCGGGGAGCTGTTTTTT.

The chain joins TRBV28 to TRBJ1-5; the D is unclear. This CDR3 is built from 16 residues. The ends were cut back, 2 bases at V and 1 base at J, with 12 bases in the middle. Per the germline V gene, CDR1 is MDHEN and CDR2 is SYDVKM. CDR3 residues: CASSLTLPTSNQPQHF. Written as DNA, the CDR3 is TGTGCCAGCAGTTTAACTTTACCGACCAGCAATCAGCCCCAGCATTTT.

This CDR3 is CASSTPFGQGSYEQYF. In DNA, the CDR3 is TGTGCCAGTAGTACCCCGTTCGGACAGGGCTCCTACGAGCAGTACTTC. The chain combines TRBV19 with TRBJ2-7; the match to TRBD1 covers 8 bases. This CDR3 is built from 16 residues. V shed 4 bases, J shed 0 bases, and the junction held 8 bases outside the gene matches. Germline assignment: CDR1 LNHDA and CDR2 SQIVND (reference sequence).

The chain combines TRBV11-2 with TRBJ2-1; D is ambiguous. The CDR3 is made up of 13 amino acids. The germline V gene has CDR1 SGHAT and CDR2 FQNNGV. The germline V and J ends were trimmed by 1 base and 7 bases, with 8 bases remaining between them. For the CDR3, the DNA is TGTGCCAGCAGCTTAGGGCTCTGGAATGAGCAGTTCTTC. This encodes CASSLGLWNEQFF.

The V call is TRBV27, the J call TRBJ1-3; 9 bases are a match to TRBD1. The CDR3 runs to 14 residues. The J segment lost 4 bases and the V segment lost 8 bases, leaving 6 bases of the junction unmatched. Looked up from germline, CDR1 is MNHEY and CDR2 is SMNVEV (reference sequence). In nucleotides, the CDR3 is TGTGCCAGCGGCTCCACAGGGGGCGGAAACACCATATATTTT. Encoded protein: CASGSTGGGNTIYF.

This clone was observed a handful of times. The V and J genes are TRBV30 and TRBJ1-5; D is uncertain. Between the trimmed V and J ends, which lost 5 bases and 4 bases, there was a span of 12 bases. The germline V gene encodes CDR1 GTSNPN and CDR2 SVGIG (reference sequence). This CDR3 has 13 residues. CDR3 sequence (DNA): TGTGCCTGGGCCCCCCGAGGGAATCAGCCCCAGCATTTT. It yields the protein CAWAPRGNQPQHF.

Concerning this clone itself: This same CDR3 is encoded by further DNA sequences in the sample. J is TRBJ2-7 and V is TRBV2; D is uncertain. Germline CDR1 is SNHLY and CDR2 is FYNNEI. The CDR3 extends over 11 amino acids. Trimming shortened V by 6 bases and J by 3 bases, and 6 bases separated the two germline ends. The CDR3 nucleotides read TGTGCCAGCAGCGTACTCTACGAGCAGTACTTC. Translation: CASSVLYEQYF.

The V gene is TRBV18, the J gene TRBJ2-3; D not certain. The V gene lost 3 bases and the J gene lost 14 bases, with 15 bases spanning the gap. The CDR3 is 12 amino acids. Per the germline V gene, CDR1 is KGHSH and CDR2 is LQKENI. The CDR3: CASSPQNLPGYF. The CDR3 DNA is TGTGCCAGCTCACCCCAGAACCTCCCGGGGTATTTT.

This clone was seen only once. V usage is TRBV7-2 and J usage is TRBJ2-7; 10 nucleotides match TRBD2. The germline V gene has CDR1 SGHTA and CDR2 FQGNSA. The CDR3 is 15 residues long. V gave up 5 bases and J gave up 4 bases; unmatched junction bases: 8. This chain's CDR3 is CASSLTSGTRYEQYF. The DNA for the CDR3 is TGTGCCAGCAGCCTCACTAGCGGGACTAGGTACGAGCAGTACTTC.

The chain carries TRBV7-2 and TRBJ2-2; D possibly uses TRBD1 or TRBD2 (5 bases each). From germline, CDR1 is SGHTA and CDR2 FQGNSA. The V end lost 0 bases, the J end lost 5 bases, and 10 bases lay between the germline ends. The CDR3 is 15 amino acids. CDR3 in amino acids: CASSLAGRTTGELFF. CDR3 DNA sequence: TGTGCCAGCAGCTTAGCGGGACGAACAACCGGGGAGCTGTTTTTT. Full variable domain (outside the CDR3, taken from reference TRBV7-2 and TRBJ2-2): GAGVSQSPSNKVTEKGKDVELRCDPISGHTALYWYRQSLGQGLEFLIYFQGNSAPDKSGLPSDRFSAERTGGSVSTLTIQRTQQEDSAVYLCASSLAGRTTGELFFGEGSRLTVL.

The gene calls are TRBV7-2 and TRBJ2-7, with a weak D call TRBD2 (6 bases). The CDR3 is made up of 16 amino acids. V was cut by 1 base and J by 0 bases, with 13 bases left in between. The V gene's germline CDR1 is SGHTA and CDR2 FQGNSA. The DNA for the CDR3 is TGTGCCAGCAGCTTAGGTCCAGCGGGTAGCTCCTACGAGCAGTACTTC. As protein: CASSLGPAGSSYEQYF.

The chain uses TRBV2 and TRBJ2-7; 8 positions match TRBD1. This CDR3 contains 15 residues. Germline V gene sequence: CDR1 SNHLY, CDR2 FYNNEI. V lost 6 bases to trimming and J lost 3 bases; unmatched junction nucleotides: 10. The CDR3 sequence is CASRAAGGGGYEQYF. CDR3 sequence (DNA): TGTGCCAGCAGGGCCGCAGGGGGCGGAGGCTACGAGCAGTACTTC.

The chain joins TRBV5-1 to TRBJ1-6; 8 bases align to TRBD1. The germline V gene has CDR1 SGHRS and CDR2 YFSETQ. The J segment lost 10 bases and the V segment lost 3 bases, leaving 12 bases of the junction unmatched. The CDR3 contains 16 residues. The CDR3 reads CASSSKGQDIGSPLHF. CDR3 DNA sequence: TGCGCCAGCAGCTCAAAGGGACAGGACATAGGATCACCCCTCCACTTT.

CDR3 protein: CASSLTGGTEAFF. Written as DNA, the CDR3 is TGTGCCAGCAGCCTAACAGGCGGCACTGAAGCTTTCTTT. The chain couples TRBV7-4 to TRBJ1-1; the D gene is possibly TRBD1 (5 bases). In germline, CDR1 is SGHVT, CDR2 SQSDAQ. The CDR3 is 13 residues long. Between the trimmed V and J ends, which lost 5 bases and 4 bases, there was a span of 11 bases.